This T cell receptor beta chain is from a study of identical twins. Healthy Caucasian individuals made up all the donors. Study outcomes and limitations: Fewer insertions were carried by abundant cord blood beta clonotypes, but none was seen in memory repertoires. Findings came from cross-sectional statistics, without long-term follow-up of donors.

For this clonotype: The antigen remains unidentified.

The authors used template switching to add a universal primer site and gave cDNA unique molecular identifiers. MiXCR, run by TCRdb on the 5' RACE reads, gives a single entry per CDR3 protein. Of 1.5 million or so distinct CDR3 sequences in the sample, about 32% are singletons; the top ten hold approximately 0.25%. The CDR3 totals 15 residues. V lost 0 bases, J lost 1 base, and 11 bases lay in between. From germline, CDR1 is DFQATT and CDR2 SNEGSKA (reference sequence). This TCR was recovered from a newborn girl in good health. Sequences were obtained from cord blood. V gene TRBV20-1 combines with J gene TRBJ2-3, with D maybe TRBD2 (6 bases). The chain's CDR3 is CSARESGVGTDTQYF. In DNA form, the CDR3 reads TGCAGTGCTAGAGAGTCGGGGGTAGGCACAGATACGCAGTATTTT.